This TCR beta chain comes out of a study of blood T cell repertoires in COVID-19. This CDR3 has 13 residues. The germline V gene encodes CDR1 MNHEY and CDR2 SMNVEV (reference sequence). The V end lost 10 bases, the J end lost 2 bases, and 14 bases lay between the germline ends. In the authors' workflow: Using reference gene primer amplification, nucleated cell counts were estimated. Data came from immunoSEQ multiplex PCR; TCRdb stores just in-frame clones and leaves some out. That table gives V, J and clone size, and the DNA gave D and trimming. Of 84,000 or so clones listed, around four fifths are singletons.

The chain links TRBV27 to TRBJ1-2; unclear D gene. Sequencing input: peripheral blood. The clonotype originates from a woman in her 70s with active or convalescent COVID-19. The CDR3 here is CATYSRLNYGYTF. The CDR3 nucleotides are TGTGCCACCTACAGCCGTCTCAACTATGGCTACACCTTC.